This TCR beta chain was sequenced for a study of T cells in Graves' hyperthyroidism and ophthalmopathy. PBMCs were obtained from about 9.9 ml fresh peripheral blood. Regions amplified from RNA transcripts were the TCR beta CDR3 regions. A set of HTBI primers served as the primers for a first-round RT-PCR of the TCR CDR3. TCRdb reprocessed the multiplex PCR reads via MiXCR and lists one record per CDR3 protein. Of some 420,000 distinct CDR3 sequences listed, approximately 13% are singletons. Only a few counts were recorded for this clonotype. Trimming left V 0 bases short and J 4 bases short, with 17 bases between. This CDR3 comprises 16 residues. CDR1 and CDR2 from the germline V gene are SGHRS and YFSETQ.

The sequence came from a woman younger than 35 with Graves' hyperthyroidism. The sample was blood. This chain joins TRBV5-1 and TRBJ2-7; D perhaps matches TRBD2 (6 bases). The CDR3 is CASSLGGTGALYEQYF. The DNA of the CDR3 is TGCGCCAGCAGCTTGGGAGGGACGGGAGCGTTGTACGAGCAGTACTTC. The full variable domain, completed using reference TRBV5-1 and TRBJ2-7, is KAGVTQTPRYLIKTRGQQVTLSCSPISGHRSVSWYQQTPGQGLQFLFEYFSETQRNKGNFPGRFSGRQFSNSRSEMNVSTLELGDSALYLCASSLGGTGALYEQYFGPGTRLTVT.